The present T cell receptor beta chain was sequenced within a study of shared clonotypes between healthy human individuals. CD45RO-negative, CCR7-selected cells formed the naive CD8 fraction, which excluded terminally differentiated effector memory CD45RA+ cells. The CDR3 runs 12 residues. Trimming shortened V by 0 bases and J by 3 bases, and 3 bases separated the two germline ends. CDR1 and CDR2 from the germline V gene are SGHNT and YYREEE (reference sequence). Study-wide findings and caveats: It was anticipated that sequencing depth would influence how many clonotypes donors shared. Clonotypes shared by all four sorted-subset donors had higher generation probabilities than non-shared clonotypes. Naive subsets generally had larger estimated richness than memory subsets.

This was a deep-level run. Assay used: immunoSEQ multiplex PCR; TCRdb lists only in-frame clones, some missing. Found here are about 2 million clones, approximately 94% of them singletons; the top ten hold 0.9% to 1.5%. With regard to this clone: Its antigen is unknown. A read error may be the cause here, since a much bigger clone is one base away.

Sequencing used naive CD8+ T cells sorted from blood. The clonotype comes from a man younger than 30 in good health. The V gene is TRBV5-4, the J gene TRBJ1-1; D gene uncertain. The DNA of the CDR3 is TGTGCCAGCAGCTTGGGGCACACTGAAGCTTTCTTT. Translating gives CASSLGHTEAFF.